The 6 T cell receptor beta chains below come from one sample, sequenced in a study of shared clonotypes between healthy human individuals. TCRdb's copy holds only in-frame clones and misses some; the assay was immunoSEQ multiplex PCR. The sample has 550,000 to 850,000 clones, roughly 70% seen once. The sample consisted of memory CD4+ T cells sorted from blood. As for subset: CD45RA-negative fraction. These receptors were obtained from a woman in her twenties or thirties in good health.

The CDR3 region is CASYSTVYGYTF. DNA for the CDR3: TGTGCCAGCTATTCGACGGTGTATGGCTACACCTTC. This chain links TRBV6-1 with TRBJ1-2; D is unclear. The CDR3 spans 12 residues. V was clipped by 8 bases and J by 5 bases, with 12 bases between them. Germline-derived CDR1 and CDR2 are MNHNS and SASEGT.

The rearrangement joins TRBV4-1 to TRBJ2-1; the match to TRBD2 covers 7 bases. The CDR3 is 16 residues long. Germline V CDR1 and CDR2: MGHRA, YSYEKL. V was clipped by 6 bases and J by 0 bases; unmatched bases: 8. As DNA, the CDR3 is TGCGCCAGCAGAGGGCCTAGCGGAAGCTCCTACAATGAGCAGTTCTTC. This codes for CASRGPSGSSYNEQFF.

A note on this clone: This CDR3 is also generated by other DNA sequences in the sample. The V call is TRBV28, the J call TRBJ1-3; unclear D gene. Germline CDR1 MDHEN, CDR2 SYDVKM. The CDR3 has 12 amino acids. The V and J ends lost 2 bases and 3 bases respectively, with 2 bases between them. The CDR3 region is CASSLLGNTIYF. As DNA, the CDR3 is TGTGCCAGCAGTTTACTTGGAAACACCATATATTTT.

The rearrangement uses TRBV2 and TRBJ1-1, with 7 bases identical to TRBD1. This CDR3 contains 14 residues. J gave up 7 bases and V 9 bases, and 14 bases lay outside the gene matches. Looked up from germline, CDR1 is SNHLY and CDR2 is FYNNEI. The CDR3 coding sequence is TGTGCCAGAGGTCGGAAGACAGGGTCCGGTGAAGCTTTCTTT. Translated, it gives CARGRKTGSGEAFF.

This clone has only one observation. The V call is TRBV27, the J call TRBJ2-7; TRBD2 agrees at 14 bases. The V gene's germline CDR1 is MNHEY and CDR2 SMNVEV (reference sequence). CDR3 size: 17 residues. Unmatched junction bases numbered 11, after V lost 4 bases and J lost 6 bases. CDR3: CASSSHPGLAGVVEQYF. Written as DNA, the CDR3 is TGTGCCAGCAGTTCCCACCCGGGACTAGCGGGAGTTGTCGAGCAGTACTTC.

This clone was detected only a few times. The genes are TRBV25-1 and TRBJ1-4; D perhaps matches TRBD1 (6 bases). The V and J ends lost 2 bases and 0 bases respectively, with 7 bases between them. CDR1 MGHDK and CDR2 SYGVNS come from the germline V gene. The CDR3 is 15 amino acids. The CDR3 coding sequence is TGTGCCAGCAGTGAACGACAGGCAACTAATGAAAAACTGTTTTTT. Its translation: CASSERQATNEKLFF.